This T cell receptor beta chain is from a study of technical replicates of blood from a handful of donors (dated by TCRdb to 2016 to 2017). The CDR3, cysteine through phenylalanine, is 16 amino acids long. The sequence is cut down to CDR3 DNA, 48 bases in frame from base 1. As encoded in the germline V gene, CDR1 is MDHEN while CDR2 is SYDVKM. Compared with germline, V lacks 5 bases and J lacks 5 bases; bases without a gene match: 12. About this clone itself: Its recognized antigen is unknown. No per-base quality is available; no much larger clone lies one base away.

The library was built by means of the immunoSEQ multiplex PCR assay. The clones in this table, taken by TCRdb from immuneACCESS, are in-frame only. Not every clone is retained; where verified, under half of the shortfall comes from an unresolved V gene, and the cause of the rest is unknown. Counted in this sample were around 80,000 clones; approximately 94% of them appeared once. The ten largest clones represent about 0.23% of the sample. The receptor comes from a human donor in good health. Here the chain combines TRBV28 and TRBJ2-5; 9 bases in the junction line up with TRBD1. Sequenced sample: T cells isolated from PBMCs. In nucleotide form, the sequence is TGTGCCAGCAGTCCGTTCCCCGGGACAGGGCACGAGACCCAGTACTTC. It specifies CASSPFPGTGHETQYF.